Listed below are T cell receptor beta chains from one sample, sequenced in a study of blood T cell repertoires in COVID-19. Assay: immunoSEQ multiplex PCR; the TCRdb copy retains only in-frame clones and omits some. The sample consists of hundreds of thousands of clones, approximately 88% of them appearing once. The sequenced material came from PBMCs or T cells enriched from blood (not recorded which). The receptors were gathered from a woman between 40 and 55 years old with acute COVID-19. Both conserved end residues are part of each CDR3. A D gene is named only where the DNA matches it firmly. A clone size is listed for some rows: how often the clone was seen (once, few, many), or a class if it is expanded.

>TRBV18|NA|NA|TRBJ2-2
CASSLTGFDTGELFF
TGTGCCAGCTCACTTACAGGGTTTGACACCGGGGAGCTGTTTTTT
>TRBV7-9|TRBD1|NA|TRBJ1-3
CASSFWTGRGNTIYF
TGTGCCAGCAGCTTCTGGACAGGTCGTGGAAACACCATATATTTT
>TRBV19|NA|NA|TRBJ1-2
CASSSAGTNYGYTF
TGTGCCAGTAGTTCCGCCGGGACAAACTATGGCTACACCTTC
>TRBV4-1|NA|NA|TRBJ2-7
CASSPSPQAPYEQYF
TGCGCCAGCAGCCCCAGCCCACAGGCCCCCTACGAGCAGTACTTC
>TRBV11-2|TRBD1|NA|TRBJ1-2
CASSSRGQVYGYTF
TGTGCCAGCAGCTCGAGAGGACAGGTCTATGGCTACACCTTC
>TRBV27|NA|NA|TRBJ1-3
CASRNTGNSGNTIYF
TGTGCCAGCAGGAACACAGGGAACTCTGGAAACACCATATATTTT
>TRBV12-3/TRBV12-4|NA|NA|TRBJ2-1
CASGQRSFNEQFF
TGTGCCAGCGGACAGAGGTCCTTTAATGAGCAGTTCTTC
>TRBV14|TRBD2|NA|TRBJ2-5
CASSQDRGRQETQYF
TGTGCCAGCAGCCAAGACCGCGGGAGGCAAGAGACCCAGTACTTC
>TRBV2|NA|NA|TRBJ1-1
CASIPRGENTEAFF
TGTGCCAGCATACCCCGGGGGGAGAACACTGAAGCTTTCTTT
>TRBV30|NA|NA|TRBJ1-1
CAWNFGGKNTEAFF
TGTGCCTGGAACTTCGGCGGCAAGAACACTGAAGCTTTCTTT
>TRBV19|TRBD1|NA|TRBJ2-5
CASSIGNRGQETQYF
TGTGCCAGTAGTATAGGGAACAGGGGGCAGGAGACCCAGTACTTC
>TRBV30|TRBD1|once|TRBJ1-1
CAWTLDREENEAFF
TGTGCCTGGACCCTGGACAGGGAAGAGAATGAAGCTTTCTTT
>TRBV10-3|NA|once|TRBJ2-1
CAISESGGLRDYNEQFF
TGTGCCATCAGTGAGTCGGGCGGGCTAAGGGACTACAATGAGCAGTTCTTC
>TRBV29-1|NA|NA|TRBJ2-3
CSVVTGLTDTQYF
TGCAGCGTAGTGACAGGTCTCACAGATACGCAGTATTTT
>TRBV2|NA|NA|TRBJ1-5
CASSGSGSSNQPQHF
TGTGCCAGCAGTGGTTCGGGGTCTAGCAATCAGCCCCAGCATTTT
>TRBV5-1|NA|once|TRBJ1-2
CASSLDRTANYGYTF
TGCGCCAGCAGCTTGGACAGGACAGCTAACTATGGCTACACCTTC
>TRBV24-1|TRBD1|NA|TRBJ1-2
CATGQAQGYGYTF
TGTGCCACGGGACAGGCGCAGGGCTATGGCTACACCTTC
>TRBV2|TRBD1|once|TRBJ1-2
CASSMPQGGNYGYTF
TGTGCCAGCAGTATGCCACAGGGGGGAAACTATGGCTACACCTTC
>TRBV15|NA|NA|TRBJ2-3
CATTRGSTDTQYF
TGTGCCACCACCCGCGGTAGCACAGATACGCAGTATTTT
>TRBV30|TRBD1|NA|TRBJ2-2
CAWTGGPTGELFF
TGTGCCTGGACAGGGGGCCCCACCGGGGAGCTGTTTTTT
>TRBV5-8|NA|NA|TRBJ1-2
CASRSRGVDYGYTF
TGTGCCAGCAGATCCCGGGGGGTGGACTATGGCTACACCTTC
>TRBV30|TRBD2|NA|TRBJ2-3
CAWSAGTSGGGSDTQYF
TGTGCCTGGAGCGCCGGGACTAGCGGGGGGGGATCGGATACGCAGTATTTT
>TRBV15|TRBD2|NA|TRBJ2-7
CATSGSGTPYEQYF
TGTGCCACCAGCGGAAGCGGGACCCCCTACGAGCAGTACTTC
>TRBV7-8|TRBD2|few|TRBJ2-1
CASSPTTWRASGGSSYNEQFF
TGTGCCAGCAGCCCTACTACCTGGCGGGCCAGCGGGGGGAGCTCCTACAATGAGCAGTTCTTC
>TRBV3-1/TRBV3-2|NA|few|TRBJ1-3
CASSQLTAGNTIYF
TGTGCCAGCAGCCAACTGACCGCGGGGAACACCATATATTTT
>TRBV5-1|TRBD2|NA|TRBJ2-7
CASSLASLAGGPYEQYF
TGCGCCAGCAGCTTGGCCTCCCTAGCGGGGGGACCCTACGAGCAGTACTTC
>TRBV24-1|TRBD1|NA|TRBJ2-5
CATSGTGDVETQYF
TGTGCCACCAGTGGGACAGGGGACGTAGAGACCCAGTACTTC
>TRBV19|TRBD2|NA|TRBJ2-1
CASSIAAGGRGYNEQFF
TGTGCCAGTAGTATAGCAGCGGGGGGCCGGGGATACAATGAGCAGTTCTTC
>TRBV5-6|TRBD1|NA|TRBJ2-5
CASSRGQPRQETQYF
TGTGCCAGCAGCCGGGGACAGCCCCGCCAAGAGACCCAGTACTTC
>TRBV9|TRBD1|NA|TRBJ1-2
CASSVVGADRHTF
TGTGCCAGCAGCGTAGTGGGGGCGGACAGGCACACCTTC
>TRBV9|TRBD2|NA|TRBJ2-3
CASSVGQLAVTDTQYF
TGTGCCAGCAGCGTGGGTCAACTAGCGGTGACAGATACGCAGTATTTT
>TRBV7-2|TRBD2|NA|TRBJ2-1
CASSLASGGPRGEQFF
TGTGCCAGCAGCTTGGCTAGCGGGGGCCCTCGCGGTGAGCAGTTCTTC
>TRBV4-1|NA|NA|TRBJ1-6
CASSQARVDSPLHF
TGCGCCAGCAGCCAAGCCAGGGTTGATTCACCCCTCCACTTT
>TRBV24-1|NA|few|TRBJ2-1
CATSVSARGEQFF
TGTGCCACCAGTGTTTCCGCTCGGGGTGAGCAGTTCTTC
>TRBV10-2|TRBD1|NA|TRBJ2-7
CASQGQTYEQYF
TGCGCCTCCCAGGGACAGACGTACGAGCAGTACTTC
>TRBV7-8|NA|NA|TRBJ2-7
CASSLTVLHEQYF
TGTGCCAGCAGCTTAACAGTCCTCCACGAGCAGTACTTC
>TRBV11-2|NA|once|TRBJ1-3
CASSPTGSRGNTIYF
TGTGCCAGCAGCCCGACGGGTAGTCGTGGAAACACCATATATTTT
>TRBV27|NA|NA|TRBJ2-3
CASSSPTRRDTQYF
TGTGCCAGCAGTTCCCCGACTAGACGAGATACGCAGTATTTT
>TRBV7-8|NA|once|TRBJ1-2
CASSLEKSRQLYGYTF
TGTGCCAGCAGCTTAGAAAAATCTAGACAGCTCTATGGCTACACCTTC
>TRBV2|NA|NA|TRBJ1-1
CASKQPGGIAFF
TGTGCCAGCAAACAACCTGGGGGGATAGCTTTCTTT
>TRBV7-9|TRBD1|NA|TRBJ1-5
CASSVTGGGQPQHF
TGTGCCAGCAGCGTAACAGGGGGTGGTCAGCCCCAGCATTTT
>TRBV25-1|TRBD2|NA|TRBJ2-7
CASSDLLAGATYEQYF
TGTGCCAGCAGTGACCTACTAGCGGGGGCGACCTACGAGCAGTACTTC
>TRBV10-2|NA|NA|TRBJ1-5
CASSESRTGNQPQHF
TGCGCCAGCAGTGAATCTAGGACAGGCAATCAGCCCCAGCATTTT
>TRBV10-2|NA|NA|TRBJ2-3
CASSEIYRGGTDTQYF
TGCGCCAGCAGTGAGATTTATCGCGGGGGCACAGATACGCAGTATTTT
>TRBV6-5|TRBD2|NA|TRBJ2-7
CASSRGTIDSYEQYF
TGTGCCAGCAGTCGAGGGACTATAGACTCCTACGAGCAGTACTTC
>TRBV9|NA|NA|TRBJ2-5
CASSVGAGLGETQYF
TGTGCCAGCAGCGTCGGGGCGGGGTTAGGGGAGACCCAGTACTTC
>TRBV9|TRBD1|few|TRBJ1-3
CASSVSGTGGNTIYF
TGTGCCAGCAGCGTATCCGGGACAGGGGGAAACACCATATATTTT
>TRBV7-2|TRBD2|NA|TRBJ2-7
CASSLRTSGGPEQYF
TGTGCCAGCAGCTTAAGGACTAGCGGGGGGCCCGAGCAGTACTTC
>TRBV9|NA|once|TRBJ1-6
CASSPSRGYNSPLHF
TGTGCCAGCAGCCCAAGCAGAGGTTATAATTCACCCCTCCACTTT
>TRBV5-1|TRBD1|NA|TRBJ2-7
CASSPGTGGHEQYF
TGCGCCAGCAGCCCCGGGACAGGGGGACACGAGCAGTACTTC
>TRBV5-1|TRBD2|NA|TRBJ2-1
CASAPPSGGVYNEQFF
TGCGCCAGCGCCCCGCCGAGCGGGGGGGTCTACAATGAGCAGTTCTTC
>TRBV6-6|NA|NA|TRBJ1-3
CASSYNYYRVGNTIYF
TGTGCCAGCAGCTATAACTACTACAGGGTTGGAAACACCATATATTTT
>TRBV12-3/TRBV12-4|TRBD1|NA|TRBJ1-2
CASSADRAYGYTF
TGTGCCAGCAGCGCGGACAGGGCCTATGGCTACACCTTC
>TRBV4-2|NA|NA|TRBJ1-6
CASSQDKTAYNSPLHF
TGTGCCAGCAGCCAAGATAAGACAGCATATAATTCACCCCTCCACTTT
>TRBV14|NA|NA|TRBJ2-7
CASSQGYITYEQYF
TGTGCCAGCAGCCAAGGATACATAACCTACGAGCAGTACTTC
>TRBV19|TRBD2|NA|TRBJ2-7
CASSRAGEGYEQYF
TGTGCCAGTAGTAGAGCGGGGGAAGGCTACGAGCAGTACTTC
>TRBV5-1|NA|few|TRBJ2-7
CASRHYRGGDYEQYF
TGCGCCAGCAGACATTACAGGGGAGGCGATTACGAGCAGTACTTC
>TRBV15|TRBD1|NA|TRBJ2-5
CATSRGSKRGHETQYF
TGTGCCACCAGCAGGGGATCTAAGAGGGGGCACGAGACCCAGTACTTC
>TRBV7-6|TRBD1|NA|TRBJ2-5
CASSWDSQETQYF
TGTGCCAGCAGCTGGGACAGCCAAGAGACCCAGTACTTC
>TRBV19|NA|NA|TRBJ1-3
CASSTNSGNTIYF
TGTGCCAGTAGTACTAACTCTGGAAACACCATATATTTT